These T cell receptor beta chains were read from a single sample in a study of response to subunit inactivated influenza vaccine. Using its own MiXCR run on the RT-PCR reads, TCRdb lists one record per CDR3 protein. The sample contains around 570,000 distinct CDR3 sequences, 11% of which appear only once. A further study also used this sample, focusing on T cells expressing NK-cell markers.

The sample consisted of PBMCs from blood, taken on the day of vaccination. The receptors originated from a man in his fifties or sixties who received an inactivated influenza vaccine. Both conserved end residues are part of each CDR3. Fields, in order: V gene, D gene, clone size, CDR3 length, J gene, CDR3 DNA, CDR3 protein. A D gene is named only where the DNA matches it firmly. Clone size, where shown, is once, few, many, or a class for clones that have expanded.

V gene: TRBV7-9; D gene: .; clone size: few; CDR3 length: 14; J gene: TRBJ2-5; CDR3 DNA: TGTGCCAGCAGCTTAGGTCGCGGGATAGAGACCCAGTACTTC; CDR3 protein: CASSLGRGIETQYF
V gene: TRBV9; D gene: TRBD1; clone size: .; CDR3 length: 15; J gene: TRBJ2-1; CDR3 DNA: TGTGCCAGCAGCCACGGGACAGGCTTCTACAATGAGCAGTTCTTC; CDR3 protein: CASSHGTGFYNEQFF
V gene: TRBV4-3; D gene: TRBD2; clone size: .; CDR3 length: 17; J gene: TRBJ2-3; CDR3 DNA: TGCGCCAGCAGCCAGGACCGACTAGCGGGGACCACAGATACGCAGTATTTT; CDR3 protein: CASSQDRLAGTTDTQYF
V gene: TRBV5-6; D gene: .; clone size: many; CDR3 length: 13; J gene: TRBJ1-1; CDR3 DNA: TGTGCCAGCAGCTCTGACAGTAACACTGAAGCTTTCTTT; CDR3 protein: CASSSDSNTEAFF
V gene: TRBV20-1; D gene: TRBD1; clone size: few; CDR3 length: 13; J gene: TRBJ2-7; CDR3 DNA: TGCAGTGCTAGCGCAGGGGGCGCGTACGAGCAGTACTTC; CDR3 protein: CSASAGGAYEQYF
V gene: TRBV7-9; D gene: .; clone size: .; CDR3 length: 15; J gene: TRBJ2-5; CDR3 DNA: TGTGCCAGCAGGTCTTCGAAGGGTCTCATAGAGACCCAGTACTTC; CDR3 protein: CASRSSKGLIETQYF
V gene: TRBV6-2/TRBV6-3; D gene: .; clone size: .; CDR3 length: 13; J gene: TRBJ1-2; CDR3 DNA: TGTGCCAGCAGTTACTCAGGAGCCTATGGCTACACCTTC; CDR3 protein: CASSYSGAYGYTF
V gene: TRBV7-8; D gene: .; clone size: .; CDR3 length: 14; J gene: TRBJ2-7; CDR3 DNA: TGTGCCAGCAGCTTAGCAGGAGACTTCTACGAGCAGTACTTC; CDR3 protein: CASSLAGDFYEQYF
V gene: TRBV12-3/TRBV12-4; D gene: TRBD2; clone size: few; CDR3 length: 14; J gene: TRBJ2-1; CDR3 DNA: TGTGCCAGCAGTTTGGGCGGGAGAGCCAATGAGCAGTTCTTC; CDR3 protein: CASSLGGRANEQFF
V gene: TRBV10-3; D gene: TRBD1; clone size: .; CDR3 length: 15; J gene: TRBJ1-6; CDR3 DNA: TGTGCCATCAGTGAGTGGGACAGTCTTAATTCACCCCTCCACTTT; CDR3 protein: CAISEWDSLNSPLHF
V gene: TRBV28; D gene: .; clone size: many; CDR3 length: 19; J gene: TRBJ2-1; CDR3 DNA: TGTGCCAGCAGTTATGTTTCTCTCGATAGGGGGGGCAAGTACAATGAGCAGTTCTTC; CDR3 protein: CASSYVSLDRGGKYNEQFF
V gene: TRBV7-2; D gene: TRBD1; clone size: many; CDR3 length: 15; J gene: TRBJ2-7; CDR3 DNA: TGTGCCAGCAGCCTAAGACAGGGTGCATCCTACGAGCAGTACTTC; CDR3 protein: CASSLRQGASYEQYF
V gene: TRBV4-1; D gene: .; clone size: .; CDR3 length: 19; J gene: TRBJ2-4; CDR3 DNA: TGCGCCAGCAGCCAAGATGAGGGTATGGGTACAGTAGCCAAAAACATTCAGTACTTC; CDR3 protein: CASSQDEGMGTVAKNIQYF
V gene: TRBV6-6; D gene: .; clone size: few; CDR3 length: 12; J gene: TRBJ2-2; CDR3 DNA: TGTGCCAGCACCAGGGCGAACGGGGAGCTGTTTTTT; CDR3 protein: CASTRANGELFF
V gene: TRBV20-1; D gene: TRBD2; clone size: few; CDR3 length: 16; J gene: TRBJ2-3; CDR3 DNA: TGCAGTGCTAGAACCGGGACTAGCGGGAGAACAGATACGCAGTATTTT; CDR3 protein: CSARTGTSGRTDTQYF
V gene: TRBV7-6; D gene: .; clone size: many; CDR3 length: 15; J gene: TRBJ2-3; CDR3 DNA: TGTGCCAGCAGCTTCGGGGGATCCCGCACAGATACGCAGTATTTT; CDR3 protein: CASSFGGSRTDTQYF
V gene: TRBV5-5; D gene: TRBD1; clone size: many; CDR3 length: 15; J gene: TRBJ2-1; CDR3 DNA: TGTGCCAGCAGCTTGGAGGGGACAGGGTACAATGAGCAGTTCTTC; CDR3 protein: CASSLEGTGYNEQFF
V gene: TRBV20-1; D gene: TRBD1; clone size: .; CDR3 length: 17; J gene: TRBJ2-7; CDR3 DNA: TGCAGTGCTAGAGACCCGTACGGGACAGGGCCCACCTACGAGCAGTACTTC; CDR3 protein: CSARDPYGTGPTYEQYF
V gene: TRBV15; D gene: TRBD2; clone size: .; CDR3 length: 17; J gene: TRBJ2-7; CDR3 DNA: TGTGCCACCAGCAGAGATCGCCGGGGGGGCCGCTCCTACGAGCAGTACTTC; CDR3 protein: CATSRDRRGGRSYEQYF
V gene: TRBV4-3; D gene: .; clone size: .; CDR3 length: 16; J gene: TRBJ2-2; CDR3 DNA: TGCGCCAGCAGCCAAGATGGGACTCCGGGCACCGGGGAGCTGTTTTTT; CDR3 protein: CASSQDGTPGTGELFF
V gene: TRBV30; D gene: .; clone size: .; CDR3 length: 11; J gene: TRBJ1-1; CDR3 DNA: TGTGCCTGGAGTGTAACTCTAGGAGCTTTCTTT; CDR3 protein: CAWSVTLGAFF
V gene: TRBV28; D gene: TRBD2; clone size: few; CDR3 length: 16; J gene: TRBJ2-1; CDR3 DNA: TGTGCCAGCAGTTCTATCGACTGGACTAGCGGGAGTGGCCAGTTCTTC; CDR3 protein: CASSSIDWTSGSGQFF
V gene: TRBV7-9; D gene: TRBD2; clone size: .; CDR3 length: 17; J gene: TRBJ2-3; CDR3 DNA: TGTGCCAGCGCACCCCGGGCTAGCGGGACCTCTACAGATACGCAGTATTTT; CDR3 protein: CASAPRASGTSTDTQYF
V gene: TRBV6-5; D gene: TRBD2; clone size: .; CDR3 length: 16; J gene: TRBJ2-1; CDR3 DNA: TGTGCCAGCAGTTTCTGGACTAGCGGGGGGCGGAATGAGCAGTTCTTC; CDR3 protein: CASSFWTSGGRNEQFF
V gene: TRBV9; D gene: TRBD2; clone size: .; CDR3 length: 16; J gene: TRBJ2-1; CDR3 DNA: TGTGCCAGCAGCGTAGCTGCGGCTAGCGGGTACAATGAGCAGTTCTTC; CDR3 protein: CASSVAAASGYNEQFF
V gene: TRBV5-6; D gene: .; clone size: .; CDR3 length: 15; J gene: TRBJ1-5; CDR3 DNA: TGTGCCAGCAGCAAGGATAGGGGCCTTTACCAGCCCCAGCATTTT; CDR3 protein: CASSKDRGLYQPQHF
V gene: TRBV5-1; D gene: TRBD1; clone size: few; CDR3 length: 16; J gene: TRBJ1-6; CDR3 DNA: TGCGCCAGCAGCTTCGGGACAGCTCACTATAATTCACCCCTCCACTTT; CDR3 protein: CASSFGTAHYNSPLHF
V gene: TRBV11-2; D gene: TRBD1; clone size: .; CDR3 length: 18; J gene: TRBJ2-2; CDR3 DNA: TGTGCCAGCAGCTTAATCTTTTCGGACAGGGACAACACCGGGGAGCTGTTTTTT; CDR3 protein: CASSLIFSDRDNTGELFF
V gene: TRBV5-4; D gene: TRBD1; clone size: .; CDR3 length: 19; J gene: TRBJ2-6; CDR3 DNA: TGTGCCAGCAGCTTGCTTTTCGGGACAGCTTACTCTGGGGCCAACGTCCTGACTTTC; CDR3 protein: CASSLLFGTAYSGANVLTF
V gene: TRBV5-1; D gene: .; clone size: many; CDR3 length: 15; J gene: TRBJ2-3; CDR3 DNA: TGCGCCAGCAGCTGGATGACACCTAGCACAGATACGCAGTATTTT; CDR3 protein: CASSWMTPSTDTQYF
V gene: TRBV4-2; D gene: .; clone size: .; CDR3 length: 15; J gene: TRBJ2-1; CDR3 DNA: TGTGCCAGCGGCCCCGGGCTTGGGAAATCCAATGAGCAGTTCTTC; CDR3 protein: CASGPGLGKSNEQFF
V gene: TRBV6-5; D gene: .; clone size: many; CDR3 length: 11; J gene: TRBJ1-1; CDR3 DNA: TGTGCCAGCAGATCTAACACTGAAGCTTTCTTT; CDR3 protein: CASRSNTEAFF
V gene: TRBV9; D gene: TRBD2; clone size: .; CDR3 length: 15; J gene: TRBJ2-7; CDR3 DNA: TGTGCCAGCAGCAATGGACTAGCGGGAGCCTACGAGCAGTACTTC; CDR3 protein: CASSNGLAGAYEQYF
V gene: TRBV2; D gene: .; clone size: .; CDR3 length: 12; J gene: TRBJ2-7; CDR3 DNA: TGTGCCAGCGGGCCGGAATCCTACGAGCAGTACTTC; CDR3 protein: CASGPESYEQYF
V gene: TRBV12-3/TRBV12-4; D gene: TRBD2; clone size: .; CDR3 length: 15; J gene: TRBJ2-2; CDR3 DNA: TGTGCCAGCATTTCTCAGGGAGGGGTCACCGGGGAGCTGTTTTTT; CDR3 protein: CASISQGGVTGELFF
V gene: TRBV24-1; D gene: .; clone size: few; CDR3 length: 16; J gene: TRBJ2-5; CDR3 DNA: TGTGCCACCAGTGATTCTAGGGGGACTGTAATGGGGACCCAGTACTTC; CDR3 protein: CATSDSRGTVMGTQYF
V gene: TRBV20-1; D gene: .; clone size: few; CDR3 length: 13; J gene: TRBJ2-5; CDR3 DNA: TGCAGTGCTGGCGGCGCGATTCAAGAGACCCAGTACTTC; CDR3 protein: CSAGGAIQETQYF
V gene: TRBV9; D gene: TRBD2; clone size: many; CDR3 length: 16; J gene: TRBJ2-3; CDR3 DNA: TGTGCCAGCAGCACATATGGGGGGGAGTTCGCAGATACGCAGTATTTT; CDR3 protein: CASSTYGGEFADTQYF
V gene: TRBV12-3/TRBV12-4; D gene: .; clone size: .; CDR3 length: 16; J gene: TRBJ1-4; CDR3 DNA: TGTGCCACCGCGCGGCAGCTCTGGATCGGGGGAGGAAAACTGTTTTTT; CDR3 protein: CATARQLWIGGGKLFF
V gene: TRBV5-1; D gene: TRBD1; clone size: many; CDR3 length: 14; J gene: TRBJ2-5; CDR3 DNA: TGCGCCAGCAGCACTGGGACAGGCGGAGAGACCCAGTACTTC; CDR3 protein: CASSTGTGGETQYF
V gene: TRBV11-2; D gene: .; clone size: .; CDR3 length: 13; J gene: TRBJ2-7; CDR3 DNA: TGTGCCAGCAGCCAGCGGGTACGGGGGGAGCAGTACTTC; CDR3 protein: CASSQRVRGEQYF
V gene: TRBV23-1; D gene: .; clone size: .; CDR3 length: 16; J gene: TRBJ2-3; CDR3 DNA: TGCGCCAGCAACCCCTTGGTCAGGCCCCCCACAGATACGCAGTATTTT; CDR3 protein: CASNPLVRPPTDTQYF
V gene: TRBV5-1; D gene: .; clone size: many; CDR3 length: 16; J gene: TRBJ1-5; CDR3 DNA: TGCGCCAGCAGCTTGGGCTCGGATCATAGCAATCAGCCCCAGCATTTT; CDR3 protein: CASSLGSDHSNQPQHF
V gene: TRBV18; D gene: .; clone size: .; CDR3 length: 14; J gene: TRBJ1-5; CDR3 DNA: TGTGCCAGCTCACCAGTAGGGTTGGAGAGAATAGTGCATTTT; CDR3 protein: CASSPVGLERIVHF
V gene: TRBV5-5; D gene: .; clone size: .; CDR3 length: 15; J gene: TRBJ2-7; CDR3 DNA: TGTGCCAGCAGCTTGGAGGGGGGGTCATTTTACGAGCAGTACTTC; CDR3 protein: CASSLEGGSFYEQYF
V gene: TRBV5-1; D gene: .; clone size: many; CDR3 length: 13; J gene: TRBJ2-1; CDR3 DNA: TGCGCCAGCAGCTTTTACTCCTACAATGAGCAGTTCTTC; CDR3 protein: CASSFYSYNEQFF
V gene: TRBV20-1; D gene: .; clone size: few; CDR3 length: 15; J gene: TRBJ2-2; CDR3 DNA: TGCAGTGCTAGAGATCTCCGGCCCACCGCCGGGGAGCTGTTTTTT; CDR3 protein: CSARDLRPTAGELFF
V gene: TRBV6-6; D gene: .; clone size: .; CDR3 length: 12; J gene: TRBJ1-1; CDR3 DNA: TGTGCCAGCGTGGGTTTAGGGACTGAAGCTTTCTTT; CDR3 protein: CASVGLGTEAFF
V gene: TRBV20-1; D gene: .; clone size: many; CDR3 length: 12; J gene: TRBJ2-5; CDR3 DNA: TGCAGTGCTAGAGATGGGAGGGAGACCCAGTACTTC; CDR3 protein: CSARDGRETQYF
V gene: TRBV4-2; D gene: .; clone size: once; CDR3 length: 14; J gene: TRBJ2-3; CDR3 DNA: TGTGCCAGCAGCTCACCAGTTGGAGGCGATACGCAGTATTTT; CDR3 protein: CASSSPVGGDTQYF
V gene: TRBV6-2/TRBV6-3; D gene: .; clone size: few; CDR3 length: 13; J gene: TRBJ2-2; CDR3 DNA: TGTGCCAGCAGATGGACACCGACCGGGGAGCTGTTTTTT; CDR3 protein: CASRWTPTGELFF
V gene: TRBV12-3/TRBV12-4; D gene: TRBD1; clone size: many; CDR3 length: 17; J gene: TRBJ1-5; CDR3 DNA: TGTGCCAGCAGTTCGGACAGGGGGCCGTCCCCTAATCAGCCCCAGCATTTT; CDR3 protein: CASSSDRGPSPNQPQHF
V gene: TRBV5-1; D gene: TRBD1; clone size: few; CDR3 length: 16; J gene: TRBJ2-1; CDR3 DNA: TGCGCCAGCAGCTTGGCCCCACAGGGGGCTTACAATGAGCAGTTCTTC; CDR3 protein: CASSLAPQGAYNEQFF
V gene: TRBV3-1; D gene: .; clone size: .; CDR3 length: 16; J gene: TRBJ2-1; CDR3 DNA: TGTGCCAGCAGCCAAGATCCCCCCGGGACCTACAATGAGCAGTTCTTC; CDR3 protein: CASSQDPPGTYNEQFF
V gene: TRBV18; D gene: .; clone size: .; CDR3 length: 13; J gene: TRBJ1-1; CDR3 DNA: TGTGCCAGCTCACCAACCTCGAACACTGAAGCTTTCTTT; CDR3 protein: CASSPTSNTEAFF